This T cell receptor (beta chain) came from a study of Tregs in tolerant kidney transplant recipients. Germline-derived CDR1 and CDR2 are SGHAT and FQNNGV. CDR3 length: 14 amino acids. V was clipped by 2 bases and J by 1 base, with 8 bases between them. Study-level results: Tregs expanded with activated donor B cells seemed most donor-specific. Few patients were studied, so findings need validation in larger groups.

To note about this clone: Its cognate antigen is unknown.

Sequencing was performed with immunoSEQ multiplex PCR; in TCRdb, only in-frame clones are kept and a portion is missing. Among 100,000 to 130,000 clones, 85% to 90% were seen once, and the ten largest hold 0.34%. The sequenced sample was CD4+ T cells from blood, obtained before the transplant. The gene calls are TRBV11-2 and TRBJ1-1, with D maybe TRBD1 (5 bases). The source of this sequence is a human donor who received a combined kidney and bone marrow transplant. CDR3 loop: CASSLRGRNTEAFF. The CDR3 DNA is TGTGCCAGCAGCTTAAGGGGCAGGAACACTGAAGCTTTCTTT.